This TCR beta chain was sequenced for a study of a mutant IDH1 vaccine in newly diagnosed glioma. About the research overall: Vaccine administration was initiated 4-6 weeks following radiotherapy alone, or with temozolomide cycles. The study, taken as a whole, reports: Pseudoprogression appears to have had no connection to changes in top peripheral T cell clonotypes.

Repertoires were generated with immunoSEQ multiplex PCR, while TCRdb's copy carries only in-frame clones and drops some. The sample contains around 56,000 clones, 70% to 90% of which appear only once. The germline CDR1 and CDR2 sequences are MNHEY and SMNVEV (reference sequence). This CDR3 region has 15 residues. V gave up 0 bases and J gave up 8 bases, with 11 bases separating them. A note on this clone: Antigen specificity is unknown.

Time point denoted: week 5, during vaccination. Vaccine doses each comprised 300 ug of mutant IDH1 20-mer peptide, with topical imiquimod. The donors had new WHO grade 3 or 4 astrocytomas; these were IDH1-mutant and ATRX-lost. This TCR came from a man in his thirties or forties with glioma. The sequencing here drew on PBMCs, taken from a glioma patient whose treatment included an IDH1 peptide vaccine. The V and J genes are TRBV27 and TRBJ1-6; unclear D gene. In nucleotides, the CDR3 is TGTGCCAGCAGTTTATCGTCGGATCGGTATTCACCCCTCCACTTT. Its protein product is CASSLSSDRYSPLHF.